The rows below give T cell receptor beta chains drawn from one sample of a study of cytomegalovirus exposure and HLA in healthy donors. Assay used: immunoSEQ multiplex PCR; TCRdb lists only in-frame clones, some missing. The data show approximately 190,000 clones, more than 75% seen once. What was sequenced was PBMCs. These receptors came from a woman aged 25 to 39 in good health and CMV-seropositive. Both conserved end residues are part of each CDR3. The D gene is left open where the match is weak.

d_gene: NA
j_gene: TRBJ2-1
v_gene: TRBV2
CDR3nt: TGTGCCAGCAGCCTGACAAGCTACAATGAGCAGTTCTTC
CDR3aa: CASSLTSYNEQFF

d_gene: NA
j_gene: TRBJ2-1
v_gene: TRBV10-3
CDR3nt: TGTGCCATCGGCCCAGGGGACTCCTACAATGAGCAGTTCTTC
CDR3aa: CAIGPGDSYNEQFF

d_gene: NA
j_gene: TRBJ1-2
v_gene: TRBV9
CDR3nt: TGTGCCAGCAGCGCCGCCCGAGGACAATTCTATGGCTACACCTTC
CDR3aa: CASSAARGQFYGYTF

d_gene: NA
j_gene: TRBJ2-7
v_gene: TRBV28
CDR3nt: TGTGCCAGCAGTTCCCCGGCCCACCGGGGCGAGCAGTACTTC
CDR3aa: CASSSPAHRGEQYF

d_gene: NA
j_gene: TRBJ1-6
v_gene: TRBV5-1
CDR3nt: TGCGCCAGCCGAACGGACTCTAATTCACCCCTCCACTTT
CDR3aa: CASRTDSNSPLHF

d_gene: NA
j_gene: TRBJ2-5
v_gene: TRBV7-3
CDR3nt: TGTGCCAGCAGCTTAAACAGGGAAGAGACCCAGTACTTC
CDR3aa: CASSLNREETQYF

d_gene: TRBD1
j_gene: TRBJ1-6
v_gene: TRBV9
CDR3nt: TGTGCCAGCAGCGTCGACAGGGATGCAGGTCTGGGATCACCCCTCCACTTT
CDR3aa: CASSVDRDAGLGSPLHF

d_gene: NA
j_gene: TRBJ2-7
v_gene: TRBV7-8
CDR3nt: TGTGCCAGCAGCTTAGAGGCAGGGGCCACCTACGAGCAGTACTTC
CDR3aa: CASSLEAGATYEQYF

d_gene: TRBD1
j_gene: TRBJ1-2
v_gene: TRBV6-1
CDR3nt: TGTGCCAGCAGCGACAGGGCCTATGGCTACACCTTC
CDR3aa: CASSDRAYGYTF

d_gene: TRBD2
j_gene: TRBJ2-7
v_gene: TRBV4-1
CDR3nt: TGCGCCAGCAGCCAAACGACGGGACTAGCCATCTACGAGCAGTACTTC
CDR3aa: CASSQTTGLAIYEQYF